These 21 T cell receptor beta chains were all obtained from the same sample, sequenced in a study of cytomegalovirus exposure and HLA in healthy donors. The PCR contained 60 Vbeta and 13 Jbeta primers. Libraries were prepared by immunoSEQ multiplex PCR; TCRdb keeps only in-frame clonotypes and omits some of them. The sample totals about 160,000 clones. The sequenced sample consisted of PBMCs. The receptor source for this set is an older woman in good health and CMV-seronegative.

The CDR3 protein is CASSYSIQDTREQYF. The CDR3 DNA reads TGTGCCAGCAGTTACTCGATCCAAGATACTCGTGAGCAGTACTTC. V and J are TRBV6-5 and TRBJ2-7; D call uncertain. The V end lost 0 bases, the J end lost 7 bases, and 16 bases lay between the germline ends. Germline V gene sequence: CDR1 MNHEY, CDR2 SVGAGI. CDR3 length equals 15 residues.

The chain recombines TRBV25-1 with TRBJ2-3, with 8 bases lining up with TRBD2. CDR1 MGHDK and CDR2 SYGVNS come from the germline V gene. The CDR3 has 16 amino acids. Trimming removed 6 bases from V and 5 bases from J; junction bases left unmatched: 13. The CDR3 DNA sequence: TGTGCCAGCAGGGGGAGAACGGGGGGGCTTAGAGATACGCAGTATTTT. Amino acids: CASRGRTGGLRDTQYF.

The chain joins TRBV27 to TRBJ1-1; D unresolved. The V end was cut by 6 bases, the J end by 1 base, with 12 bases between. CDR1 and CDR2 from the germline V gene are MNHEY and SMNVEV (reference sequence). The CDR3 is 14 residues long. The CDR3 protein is CASSDESGNTEAFF. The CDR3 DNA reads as TGTGCCAGCAGCGATGAATCGGGGAACACTGAAGCTTTCTTT.

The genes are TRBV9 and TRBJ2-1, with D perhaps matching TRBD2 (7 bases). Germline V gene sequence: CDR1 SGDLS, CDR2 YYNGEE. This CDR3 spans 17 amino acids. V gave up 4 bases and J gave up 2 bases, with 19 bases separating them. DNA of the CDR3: TGTGCCAGCAGCCAAAGGGACGGGGGGCTTCCCTACAATGAGCAGTTCTTC. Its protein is CASSQRDGGLPYNEQFF.

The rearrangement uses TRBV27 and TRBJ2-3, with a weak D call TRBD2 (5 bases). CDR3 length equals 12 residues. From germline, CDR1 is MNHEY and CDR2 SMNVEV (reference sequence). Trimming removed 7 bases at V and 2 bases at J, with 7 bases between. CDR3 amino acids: CASTSHTDTQYF. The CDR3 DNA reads TGTGCCAGCACTAGCCACACAGATACGCAGTATTTT.

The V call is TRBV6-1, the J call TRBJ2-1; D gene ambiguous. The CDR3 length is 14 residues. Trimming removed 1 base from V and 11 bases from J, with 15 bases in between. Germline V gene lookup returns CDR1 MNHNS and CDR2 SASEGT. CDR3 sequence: CASSEDVRVVKQFF. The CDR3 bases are TGTGCCAGCAGTGAAGACGTTCGGGTTGTGAAGCAGTTCTTC.

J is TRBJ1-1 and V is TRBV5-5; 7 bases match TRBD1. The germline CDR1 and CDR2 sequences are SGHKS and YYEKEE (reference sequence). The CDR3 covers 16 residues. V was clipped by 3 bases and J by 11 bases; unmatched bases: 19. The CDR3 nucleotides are TGTGCCAGCAGCTGGGACAGTGGGCTTGCTCTGAATGGGGCTTTCTTT. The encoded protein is CASSWDSGLALNGAFF.

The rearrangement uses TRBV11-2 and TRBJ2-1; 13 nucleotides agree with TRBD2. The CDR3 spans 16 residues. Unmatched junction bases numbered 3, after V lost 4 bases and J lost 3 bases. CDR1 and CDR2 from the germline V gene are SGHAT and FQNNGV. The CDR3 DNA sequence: TGTGCCAGCAGCTCCGGGACTAGCGGGAACTACAATGAGCAGTTCTTC. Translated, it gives CASSSGTSGNYNEQFF.

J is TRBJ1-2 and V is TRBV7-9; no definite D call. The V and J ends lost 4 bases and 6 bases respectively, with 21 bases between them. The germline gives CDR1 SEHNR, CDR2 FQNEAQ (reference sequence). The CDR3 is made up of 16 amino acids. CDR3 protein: CASSSIRLAKRDGYTF. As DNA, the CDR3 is TGTGCCAGCAGCTCCATCCGACTGGCGAAGCGGGATGGCTACACCTTC.

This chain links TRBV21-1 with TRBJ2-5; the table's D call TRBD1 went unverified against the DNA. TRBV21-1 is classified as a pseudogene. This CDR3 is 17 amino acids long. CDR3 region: CASPEPGQTRLKETQYF. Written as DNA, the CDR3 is TGTGCCAGCCCCGAACCGGGACAGACTAGGCTCAAAGAGACCCAGTACTTC.

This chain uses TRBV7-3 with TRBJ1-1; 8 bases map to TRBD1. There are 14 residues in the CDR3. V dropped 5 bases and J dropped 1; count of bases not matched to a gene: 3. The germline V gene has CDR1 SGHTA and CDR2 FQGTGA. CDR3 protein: CASSPGQGNTEAFF. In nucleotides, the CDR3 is TGTGCCAGCAGCCCCGGACAGGGGAACACTGAAGCTTTCTTT.

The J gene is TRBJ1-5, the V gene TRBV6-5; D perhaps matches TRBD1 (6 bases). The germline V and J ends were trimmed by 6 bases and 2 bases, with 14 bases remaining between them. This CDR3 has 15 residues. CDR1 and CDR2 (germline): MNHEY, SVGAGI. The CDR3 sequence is CASRSTGRGNQPQHF. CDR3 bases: TGTGCCAGCAGGTCCACAGGGAGAGGCAATCAGCCCCAGCATTTT.

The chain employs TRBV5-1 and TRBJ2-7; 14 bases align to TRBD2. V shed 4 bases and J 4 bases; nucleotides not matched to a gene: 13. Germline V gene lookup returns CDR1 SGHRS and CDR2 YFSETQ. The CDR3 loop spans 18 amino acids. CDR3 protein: CASSPGLAGVGFKYEQYF. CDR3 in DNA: TGCGCCAGCAGCCCGGGACTAGCGGGAGTCGGCTTTAAATACGAGCAGTACTTC.

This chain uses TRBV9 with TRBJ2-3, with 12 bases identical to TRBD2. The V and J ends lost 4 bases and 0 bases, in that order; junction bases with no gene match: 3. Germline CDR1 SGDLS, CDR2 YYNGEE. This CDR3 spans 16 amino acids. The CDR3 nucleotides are TGTGCCAGCAGCCCGGGGACTAGCGGGAGCACAGATACGCAGTATTTT. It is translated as CASSPGTSGSTDTQYF.

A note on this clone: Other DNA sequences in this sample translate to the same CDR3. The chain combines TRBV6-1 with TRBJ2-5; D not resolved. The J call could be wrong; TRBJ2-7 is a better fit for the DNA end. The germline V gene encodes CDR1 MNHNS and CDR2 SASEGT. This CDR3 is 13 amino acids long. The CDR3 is CASSEYRVYEQYF. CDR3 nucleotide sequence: TGTGCCAGCAGTGAATACCGAGTCTACGAGCAGTACTTC.

The CDR3 protein is CASSEIAGLAENSYEQYF. In nucleotides, the CDR3 is TGTGCCAGCAGTGAAATCGCAGGACTAGCGGAAAACTCCTACGAGCAGTACTTC. The chain has TRBV6-1 and TRBJ2-7; TRBD2 agrees at 10 bases. Germline loops: CDR1 MNHNS, CDR2 SASEGT. Trimming took 2 bases from V and 0 from J; bases not matched to a gene: 10. CDR3 length equals 18 residues.

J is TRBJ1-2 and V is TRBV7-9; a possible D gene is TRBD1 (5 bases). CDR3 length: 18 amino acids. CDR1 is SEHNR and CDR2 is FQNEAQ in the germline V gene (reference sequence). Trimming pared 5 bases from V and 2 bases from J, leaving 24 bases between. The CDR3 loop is CASSDLIGKGDFNYGYTF. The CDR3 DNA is TGTGCCAGCAGCGACTTAATTGGCAAAGGGGACTTCAACTATGGCTACACCTTC.

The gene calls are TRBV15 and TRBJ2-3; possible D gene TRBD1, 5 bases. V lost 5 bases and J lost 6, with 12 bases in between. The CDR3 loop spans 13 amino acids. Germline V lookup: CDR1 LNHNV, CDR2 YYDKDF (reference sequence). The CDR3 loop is CATSPRVKDTQYF. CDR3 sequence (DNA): TGTGCCACCAGCCCCAGGGTTAAGGATACGCAGTATTTT.

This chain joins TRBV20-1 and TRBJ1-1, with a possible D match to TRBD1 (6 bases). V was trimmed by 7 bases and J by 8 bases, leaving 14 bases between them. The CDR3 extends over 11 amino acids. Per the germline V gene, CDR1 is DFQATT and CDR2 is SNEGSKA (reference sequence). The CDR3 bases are TGCAGTGAAGACGGACAGCAAGAAGCTTTCTTT. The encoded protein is CSEDGQQEAFF.

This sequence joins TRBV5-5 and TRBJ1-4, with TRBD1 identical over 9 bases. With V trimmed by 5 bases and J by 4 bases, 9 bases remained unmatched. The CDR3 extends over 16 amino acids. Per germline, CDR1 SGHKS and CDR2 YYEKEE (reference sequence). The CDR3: CASSLGQGFGNEKLFF. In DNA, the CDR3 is TGTGCCAGCAGTCTCGGACAGGGGTTCGGTAATGAAAAACTGTTTTTT.

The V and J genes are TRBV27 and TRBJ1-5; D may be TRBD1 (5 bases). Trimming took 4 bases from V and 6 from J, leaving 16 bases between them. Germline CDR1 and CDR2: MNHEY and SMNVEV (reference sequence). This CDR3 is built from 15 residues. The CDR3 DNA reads TGTGCCAGCAGTTCAGGGACGGAGGGTAGTCAGCCCCAGCATTTT. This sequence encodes CASSSGTEGSQPQHF.